Listed here are 18 T cell receptor beta chains from one sample, sequenced in a study of blood T cells in healthy people across ages. A J-beta primer mix and a sample-barcoded 5' primer were used in a second PCR of about 7 to 12 cycles. TCRdb reprocessed the 5' RACE reads via MiXCR and lists one record per CDR3 protein. The table has 1.5 million to 2 million distinct CDR3 sequences, under 30% seen once. Specimen: blood. Receptors were obtained from a woman aged 30 to 39 in good health.

The chain recombines TRBV7-2 with TRBJ2-7; D call uncertain. The CDR3 totals 15 residues. The germline V and J ends were trimmed by 3 bases and 0 bases, with 12 bases remaining between them. Germline values: CDR1 SGHTA, CDR2 FQGNSA. The DNA for the CDR3 is TGTGCCAGCAGCTTGCCCTCGGGTGGCTCCTACGAGCAGTACTTC. It specifies CASSLPSGGSYEQYF.

This clonotype has ten or more counts. CDR3 sequence (DNA): TGCGCCAGCAGTGACCGGGCTGCTGGGGCCAACGTCCTGACTTTC. Protein product: CASSDRAAGANVLTF. This chain joins TRBV10-2 and TRBJ2-6; D not resolved. Germline CDR1 and CDR2: WSHSY and SAAADI. This CDR3 is built from 15 residues. The V gene lost 3 bases and the J gene lost 2 bases, with 8 bases spanning the gap.

This clonotype came up many times. The chain employs TRBV7-2 and TRBJ2-7; D may be TRBD2 (7 bases). The germline gives CDR1 SGHTA, CDR2 FQGNSA. V lost 5 bases and J 5 bases, leaving 22 bases between the germline ends. The CDR3 spans 16 residues. The CDR3 is CASSRGGGPLADEQYF. In nucleotides, the CDR3 is TGTGCCAGCAGCAGGGGGGGCGGGCCCCTCGCCGACGAGCAGTACTTC. Filled out from reference TRBV7-2 and TRBJ2-7, the complete variable domain reads GAGVSQSPSNKVTEKGKDVELRCDPISGHTALYWYRQSLGQGLEFLIYFQGNSAPDKSGLPSDRFSAERTGGSVSTLTIQRTQQEDSAVYLCASSRGGGPLADEQYFGPGTRLTVT.

As to this clonotype: This may be a read error, as it is one base from a much larger clone. The chain recombines TRBV7-7 with TRBJ2-1; TRBD2 might be the D (6 bases). The J call could be wrong; TRBJ2-7 is a better fit for the DNA end. The germline CDR1 and CDR2 sequences are SSHAT and FNYEAQ (reference sequence). CDR3 size: 16 residues. CDR3 DNA: TGTGCCAGCAGCTTAGGGAGGGTGAGCTCCTACAATGAGCAGTACTTC. Protein product: CASSLGRVSSYNEQYF.

The chain employs TRBV5-1 and TRBJ1-1; D is perhaps TRBD1 (6 bases). This CDR3 contains 16 residues. V was trimmed by 3 bases and J by 1 base, leaving 16 bases between them. Germline loops: CDR1 SGHRS, CDR2 YFSETQ. The CDR3 DNA reads TGCGCCAGCAGCTCTCCGGGGGCAGGACCGAACACTGAAGCTTTCTTT. This encodes CASSSPGAGPNTEAFF.

The chain carries TRBV27 and TRBJ2-1; possibly TRBD1 for D (6 bases). The CDR3 has 18 residues. V dropped 2 bases and J dropped 8 bases, with 25 bases sitting between them. Germline-derived CDR1 and CDR2 are MNHEY and SMNVEV (reference sequence). CDR3 in amino acids: CASSLRLPRQDDLDEQFF. The CDR3 DNA reads as TGTGCCAGCAGTTTACGCCTTCCGAGACAGGATGATTTGGATGAGCAGTTCTTC.

In this sample, this clonotype turned up a few times. J is TRBJ1-1 and V is TRBV11-2, with 10 bases that match TRBD1. This CDR3 comprises 13 residues. Looked up from germline, CDR1 is SGHAT and CDR2 is FQNNGV. V lost 3 bases and J lost 7; bases outside the gene matches: 2. The CDR3 spells CASSLTGGFEAFF. CDR3 nucleotides: TGTGCCAGCAGCTTGACAGGGGGCTTTGAAGCTTTCTTT.

This clonotype has more than one count but fewer than ten. This chain joins TRBV10-3 and TRBJ1-2; 7 bases are a match to TRBD1. Germline V CDR1 and CDR2: ENHRY, SYGVKD. CDR3 length: 14 amino acids. Germline trimming cut 6 bases from V and 7 bases from J; bases unmatched to any gene: 11. CDR3 protein: CAISPDKRGPGYTF. The CDR3 region has the DNA TGTGCCATCAGCCCCGACAAAAGGGGGCCTGGCTACACCTTC.

There are many counts of this clonotype. This rearrangement joins TRBV5-1 to TRBJ1-6; D remains ambiguous. Germline loops: CDR1 SGHRS, CDR2 YFSETQ. V was shortened by 5 bases and J by 6 bases, with 6 bases between the two germline ends. This CDR3 region has 12 residues. The CDR3, as DNA: TGCGCCAGCAGTGAGCCTAATTCACCCCTCCACTTT. This codes for CASSEPNSPLHF.

This clonotype was seen more than once but under ten times. This chain uses TRBV9 with TRBJ1-6, with D possibly being TRBD1 (5 bases). V was clipped by 1 base and J by 7 bases, with 12 bases between them. The CDR3 extends over 15 amino acids. From germline, CDR1 is SGDLS and CDR2 YYNGEE. CDR3 sequence (DNA): TGTGCCAGCAGCGTAACAGGCAGGGACAATTCACCCCTCCACTTT. Protein product: CASSVTGRDNSPLHF.

Only one count was recorded for this clonotype. The rearrangement links TRBV7-9 to TRBJ2-7; D possibly uses TRBD1 or TRBD2 (6 bases each). V was shortened by 3 bases and J by 7 bases, with 19 bases between the two germline ends. Germline V lookup: CDR1 SEHNR, CDR2 FQNEAQ (reference sequence). The CDR3 is 15 residues long. The CDR3 protein is CASSLTQGGGGEQYF. In DNA form, the CDR3 reads TGTGCCAGCAGCTTGACCCAGGGAGGAGGGGGGGAGCAGTACTTC.

This clonotype turned up a few times. The chain uses TRBV20-1 and TRBJ2-7, with D perhaps matching TRBD2 (5 bases). This CDR3 spans 12 amino acids. V was pared by 5 bases and J by 3 bases, with 11 bases between. CDR1 is DFQATT and CDR2 is SNEGSKA in the germline V gene (reference sequence). CDR3: CSAEGLFYEQYF. DNA for the CDR3: TGCAGTGCTGAAGGACTTTTCTACGAGCAGTACTTC.

This clonotype was seen only a few times. The chain couples TRBV20-1 to TRBJ2-7; 9 nucleotides line up with TRBD2. J was trimmed by 2 bases and V by 1 base; bases with no gene match: 6. The germline V gene has CDR1 DFQATT and CDR2 SNEGSKA (reference sequence). The length of the CDR3 is 15 residues. The CDR3 region is CSARGASGDTYEQYF. In DNA, the CDR3 is TGCAGTGCTAGAGGGGCTAGCGGGGATACCTACGAGCAGTACTTC.

The sample holds one count of this clonotype. The V and J genes are TRBV5-1 and TRBJ2-7; TRBD1 agrees at 7 bases. Unmatched junction bases numbered 8, after V lost 3 bases and J lost 2 bases. The CDR3 loop spans 15 amino acids. The germline V gene has CDR1 SGHRS and CDR2 YFSETQ. The CDR3 region has the DNA TGCGCCAGCAGCTACGACAGGGTAACCCCCTACGAGCAGTACTTC. This encodes CASSYDRVTPYEQYF.

This rearrangement joins TRBV12-5 to TRBJ1-6; D is uncertain. The CDR3 has 13 amino acids. Trimming pared 1 base from V and 9 bases from J, leaving 7 bases between. CDR1 LGHNT and CDR2 FRNRAP come from the germline V gene. CDR3 sequence: CASGLARSSPLHF. Here the CDR3 DNA reads TGTGCTAGTGGTTTGGCCAGGAGTTCACCCCTCCACTTT.

The table lists this clonotype with a few counts. CDR3 coding DNA: TGCAGTGCTAGAGATTTCTTGGGCAATAATTCACCCCTCCACTTT. Encoded protein: CSARDFLGNNSPLHF. The rearrangement links TRBV20-1 to TRBJ1-6; D unclear. CDR1 is DFQATT and CDR2 is SNEGSKA in the germline V gene (reference sequence). CDR3 length: 15 amino acids. Trimming took off 0 bases at V and 5 bases at J, with 11 bases between the two ends.

V usage is TRBV29-1 and J usage is TRBJ2-1; D gene ambiguous. V was shortened by 5 bases and J by 2 bases, with 16 bases between the two germline ends. CDR1 is SQVTM, CDR2 ANQGSEA, per germline. CDR3 size: 15 residues. The CDR3 sequence: CSVLGRDHPYNEQFF. CDR3 coding DNA: TGCAGCGTTCTCGGTCGCGACCACCCCTACAATGAGCAGTTCTTC.

Ten or more counts support this clonotype. The chain couples TRBV7-3 to TRBJ2-6; 7 positions agree with TRBD1. There are 16 residues in the CDR3. The J segment lost 0 bases and the V segment lost 5 bases, leaving 4 bases of the junction unmatched. Germline assignment: CDR1 SGHTA and CDR2 FQGTGA. The CDR3 loop is CASSMGQISGANVLTF. CDR3 coding DNA: TGTGCCAGCAGCATGGGACAGATCTCTGGGGCCAACGTCCTGACTTTC.